These T cell receptor beta chains were read from a single sample in a study of blood T cells in healthy people across ages. Each CDR3 protein is one row after TCRdb ran MiXCR on the 5' RACE reads. The profile covers over a million distinct CDR3 sequences, with approximately 42% appearing a single time and more than 4% taken by the ten largest. The sample was blood. The source is a woman aged 18-29 years in good health. CDR3s include the opening cysteine and the closing phenylalanine or tryptophan. A D gene is named only where the DNA matches it firmly. A row's size may be missing; if present it is once, few, many or a size class.

cdr3_nt	cdr3_aa	v_call	clone_size	j_call	d_call
TGTGCCAGCACCCGAAGCGGGGGGGTCACAGATACGCAGTATTTT	CASTRSGGVTDTQYF	TRBV7-9	NA	TRBJ2-3	TRBD2
TGTGCCAGCAGCTTAGGTGGGTTCGTAAACAATGAGCAGTTCTTC	CASSLGGFVNNEQFF	TRBV11-3	NA	TRBJ2-1	NA
TGCAGTGCTAGAGACATACAGACCCTCGGAGGCTACACCTTC	CSARDIQTLGGYTF	TRBV20-1	NA	TRBJ1-2	NA
TGTGCCAGCAGCCAAGATGTGACAGGGAGCTCCTACGAGCAGTACTTC	CASSQDVTGSSYEQYF	TRBV3-1	NA	TRBJ2-7	TRBD1
TGTGCCAGCAGTGACCTTAGCGGAAGCTCCTACAATGAGCAGTTCTTC	CASSDLSGSSYNEQFF	TRBV6-2/TRBV6-3	NA	TRBJ2-1	NA
TGCGCCAGCAGCTTCCCAGAAATGAACACTGAAGCTTTCTTT	CASSFPEMNTEAFF	TRBV5-1	few	TRBJ1-1	NA
TGCGCCAGCAGGATGGCCCCCCAGGTAGATGAGCAGTTCTTC	CASRMAPQVDEQFF	TRBV5-1	once	TRBJ2-1	NA
TGTGCCAGCAGCCCCCGGGCTGCAACTAATGAAAAACTGTTTTTT	CASSPRAATNEKLFF	TRBV9	NA	TRBJ1-4	NA
TGCAGTGCTAGAGCAAGGGGGCGGACAGATACGCAGTATTTT	CSARARGRTDTQYF	TRBV20-1	NA	TRBJ2-3	TRBD1
TGCGCCAGCAGCCAAGGGACAGGGAACTATAATTCACCCCTCCACTTT	CASSQGTGNYNSPLHF	TRBV4-3	NA	TRBJ1-6	TRBD1
TGTGCCAGCAGTTCCACTAGACACTACGAGCAGTACTTC	CASSSTRHYEQYF	TRBV27	NA	TRBJ2-7	NA
TGCGCCAGCAGCTCCGGCTTAGCTAGCGGGAGGGACCAAGAGACCCAGTACTTC	CASSSGLASGRDQETQYF	TRBV5-1	NA	TRBJ2-5	TRBD2
TGTGCCAGCAGTTACTCGAGGCAGGTACGAGGGAAAGAAAACATTCAGTACTTC	CASSYSRQVRGKENIQYF	TRBV6-2/TRBV6-3	NA	TRBJ2-4	NA
TGCAGTGCTAGAGATCCAGGGGACGGGCACACTGAAGCTTTCTTT	CSARDPGDGHTEAFF	TRBV20-1	NA	TRBJ1-1	NA
TGTGCCAGCAGCTCCAGAACCGGGACAGTGTACAATGAGCAGTTCTTC	CASSSRTGTVYNEQFF	TRBV7-8	few	TRBJ2-1	TRBD1
TGTGCCAGCAGTTCCCGTGCCAGGGGCCACAATGAGCAGTTCTTC	CASSSRARGHNEQFF	TRBV28	NA	TRBJ2-1	NA
TGTGCCAGCAGGGGGGCTGGGGGCTATGGCTACACCTTC	CASRGAGGYGYTF	TRBV12-3/TRBV12-4	NA	TRBJ1-2	NA
TGCAGTGCTATGACAAGACAGGGACACGGGGAGCTGTTTTTT	CSAMTRQGHGELFF	TRBV20-1	NA	TRBJ2-2	TRBD1
TGTGCCAGCAGCCGGGATGGGACAGGCGGAGATACGCAGTATTTT	CASSRDGTGGDTQYF	TRBV7-3	NA	TRBJ2-3	TRBD1
TGTGCCAGCAGAGACGGACAGTTTTATGGCTACACCTTC	CASRDGQFYGYTF	TRBV6-5	once	TRBJ1-2	NA
TGCGCCGGCAGCCAAGAAGGGTTGGGGGGGTACGAGCAGTACTTC	CAGSQEGLGGYEQYF	TRBV4-3	NA	TRBJ2-7	TRBD2
TGTGCCTGCAGCCCGCGGTCGCTGATGAACACTGAAGCTTTCTTT	CACSPRSLMNTEAFF	TRBV4-2	NA	TRBJ1-1	NA
TGTGCCACTGGTCATAAACCCTACAATGAGCAGTTCTTC	CATGHKPYNEQFF	TRBV19	NA	TRBJ2-1	NA
TGTGCCAGCAGCCAGAGTAGAAATGGCTACACCTTC	CASSQSRNGYTF	TRBV6-2/TRBV6-3	NA	TRBJ1-2	NA
TGTGCCAGCAGTGCGACAGTTACTAGCGGGAGACAAGAGACCCAGTACTTC	CASSATVTSGRQETQYF	TRBV12-3/TRBV12-4	few	TRBJ2-5	TRBD2
TGTGCCAGCAGTTTACGGGACAGGGATAAGCAGTACTTC	CASSLRDRDKQYF	TRBV28	NA	TRBJ2-7	TRBD1
TGTGCCAGCAGTTTAGGGACTAGCGAGGGAAACAATGAGCAGTTCTTC	CASSLGTSEGNNEQFF	TRBV27	once	TRBJ2-1	TRBD2
TGTGCCAGCAGCTTCGGACAGGGGTGGGCTGAAGCTTTCTTT	CASSFGQGWAEAFF	TRBV6-1	NA	TRBJ1-1	TRBD1
TGTGCCAGCAGTAAAGCGGGGGGGGACTTCACAGATACGCAGTATTTT	CASSKAGGDFTDTQYF	TRBV2	NA	TRBJ2-3	TRBD2
TGTGCCAGCAGTCTCAGGGGGCAAAACGAGCAGTACTTC	CASSLRGQNEQYF	TRBV27	few	TRBJ2-7	TRBD1
TGTGCCAGCAGCCAGGACCTGGTCCACACAGATACGCAGTATTTT	CASSQDLVHTDTQYF	TRBV7-2	few	TRBJ2-3	NA
TGCAGTGCTAGAGTGGGGGGGATCGGCCCAGGGATTCAGTACTTC	CSARVGGIGPGIQYF	TRBV20-1	few	TRBJ2-4	TRBD2
TGTGCCAGCAGCCTTAGCGGGACATGGGGAGCTACGCAGTATTTT	CASSLSGTWGATQYF	TRBV7-8	NA	TRBJ2-3	TRBD2
TGTGCCAGCAGCGCCGATCTTGGACAGTATGATGGCTACACCTTC	CASSADLGQYDGYTF	TRBV11-2	NA	TRBJ1-2	NA
TGCGCCAGCAGCCCACAGGGTACCTATGGCTACACCTTC	CASSPQGTYGYTF	TRBV12-3/TRBV12-4	many	TRBJ1-2	NA
TGTGCCAGCAGCTCAGGGATCGATGAGCAGTTCTTC	CASSSGIDEQFF	TRBV11-2	few	TRBJ2-1	NA
TGTGCCATCAGGGGGGAGTATAGCAATCAGCCCCAGCATTTT	CAIRGEYSNQPQHF	TRBV10-3	NA	TRBJ1-5	NA
TGCAGCGTTGTGGGCTCCCGAGCCACCGGGGAGCTGTTTTTT	CSVVGSRATGELFF	TRBV29-1	NA	TRBJ2-2	NA